This T cell receptor beta chain stems from a study of cytomegalovirus exposure and HLA in healthy donors. Study results and caveats: Cytomegalovirus association was listed for 164 TCR beta chains.

Concerning this clone: The antigen remains undetermined.

PCR amplification relied on 60 Vbeta primers (plus 13 Jbeta primers). The data were produced by immunoSEQ multiplex PCR, yet TCRdb's version contains in-frame clones alone and is incomplete. The sample holds about 120,000 clones, about four fifths seen once. Germline-derived CDR1 and CDR2 are SGHAT and FQNNGV. This CDR3 contains 13 residues. V was trimmed by 11 bases and J by 2 bases, leaving 16 bases between them. The genes are TRBV11-2 and TRBJ2-7; tentatively, D is TRBD1 (6 bases). This sequence was found in a human donor in good health. The sequencing input was PBMCs. CDR3 residues: CAGSGQPTYEQYF. The CDR3 DNA reads as TGTGCCGGCTCCGGACAGCCCACCTACGAGCAGTACTTC.